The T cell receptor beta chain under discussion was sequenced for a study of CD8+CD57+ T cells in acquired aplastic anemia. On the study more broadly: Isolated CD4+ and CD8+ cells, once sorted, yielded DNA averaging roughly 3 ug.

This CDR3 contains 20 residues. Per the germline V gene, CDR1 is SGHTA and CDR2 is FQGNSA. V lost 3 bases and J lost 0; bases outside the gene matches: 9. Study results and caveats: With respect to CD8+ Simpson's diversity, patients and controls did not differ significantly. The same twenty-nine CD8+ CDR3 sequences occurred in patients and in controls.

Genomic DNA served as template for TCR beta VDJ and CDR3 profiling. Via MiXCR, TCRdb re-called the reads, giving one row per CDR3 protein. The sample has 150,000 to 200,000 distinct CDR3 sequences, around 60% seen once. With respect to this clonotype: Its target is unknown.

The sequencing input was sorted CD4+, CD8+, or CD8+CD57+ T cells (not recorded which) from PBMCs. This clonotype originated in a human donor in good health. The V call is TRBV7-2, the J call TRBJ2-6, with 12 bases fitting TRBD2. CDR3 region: CASSFRPGLAGHSGANVLTF. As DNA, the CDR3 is TGTGCCAGCAGCTTTCGGCCTGGACTAGCGGGACACTCTGGGGCCAACGTCCTGACTTTC.